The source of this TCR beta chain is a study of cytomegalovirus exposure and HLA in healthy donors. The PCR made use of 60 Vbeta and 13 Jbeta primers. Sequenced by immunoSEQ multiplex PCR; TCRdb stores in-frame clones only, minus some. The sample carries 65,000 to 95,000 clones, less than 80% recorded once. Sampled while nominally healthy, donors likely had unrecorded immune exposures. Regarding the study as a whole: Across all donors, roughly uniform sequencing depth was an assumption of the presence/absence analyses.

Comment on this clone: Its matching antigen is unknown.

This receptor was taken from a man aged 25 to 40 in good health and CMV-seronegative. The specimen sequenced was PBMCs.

The CDR3 sequence: CASTRGYTEAFF. The CDR3 nucleotides read TGTGCCAGCACCCGAGGGTACACTGAAGCTTTCTTT. The chain employs TRBV7-9 and TRBJ1-1, with D unclear. Germline values: CDR1 SEHNR, CDR2 FQNEAQ (reference sequence). V was shortened by 7 bases and J by 3 bases, with 9 bases between the two germline ends. This CDR3 has 12 amino acids.